This T cell receptor (beta chain) was identified during a study of T cells after yellow fever vaccination. Notes on the study in general: In post-booster samples, most primary-vaccination clones reappeared (approximately 97% CD4, 70% to 90% CD8).

Using its own MiXCR run on the 5' RACE reads, TCRdb lists one record per CDR3 protein. This table holds about 550,000 distinct CDR3 sequences, under 25% found once. Notes on this clonotype: The antigen is unknown.

The sample in question was PBMCs, obtained 15 days after the yellow fever booster vaccination. The receptor comes from a man aged 25 to 40 who received the YFV17D yellow fever vaccine.

As DNA, the CDR3 is TGTGCCAGCAGCTTGGGAGGGGTTCCAGATACGCAGTATTTT. This sequence encodes CASSLGGVPDTQYF. This chain joins TRBV5-8 and TRBJ2-3; D might be TRBD1 or TRBD2, each matching 5 bases. Germline lookup yields CDR1 SGHTS and CDR2 YDEGEE. Trimming stripped 0 bases from V and 4 bases from J, with 9 bases between. The length of the CDR3 is 14 residues.